Presented here are 8 T cell receptor beta chains from one specimen sequenced in a study of Graves' ophthalmopathy and Graves' hyperthyroidism (dated by TCRdb to 2016 to 2019). TCRdb shows the sequencer as Illumina HiSeq 2000. For repertoire sequencing, TCR beta CDR3 regions were amplified from RNA transcripts. The first round of RT-PCR was done with HTBI primers and the Qiagen OneStep RT-PCR kit, and was followed by a second round of multiplex PCR, then size selection and purification. Using fastp trimming at Q25 and MiXCR clonotype assembly, TCRdb reanalyzed the public sequencing data and kept in-frame beta chains. All rows with the same CDR3 protein become a single entry with the most common DNA and genes. The sample data list 300,000 or so distinct CDR3 sequences, and 15% to 20% of these were observed just once. The ten largest clones add up to 9% to 15% of the sample. The source material was peripheral blood. These receptors were taken from an adult man with Graves' ophthalmopathy.

The chain combines TRBV19 with TRBJ1-5; TRBD1 matches at 11 bases. Germline V gene lookup returns CDR1 LNHDA and CDR2 SQIVND (reference sequence). V shed 4 bases and J 8 bases; nucleotides not matched to a gene: 13. CDR3 length: 17 residues. The CDR3 nucleotides read TGTGCCAGTAGTAGACCTTTTAGGACAGGGGGCTATGAGCCCCAGCATTTT. Its translation is CASSRPFRTGGYEPQHF.

This clonotype was found many times. At one end, the junction sequence differs from germline, possibly due to a read error. The chain couples TRBV12-3 or TRBV12-4 to TRBJ2-7; TRBD2 matches at 10 bases. The CDR3 extends over 12 amino acids. Here the CDR3 DNA reads TGTGCCAGCAGTCCGCGACTAGCGGGTAATTCCTTC. It yields the protein CASSPRLAGNSF.

The gene calls are TRBV5-6 and TRBJ1-1, with 8 bases lining up with TRBD1. The V segment lost 4 bases and the J segment 9 bases; nucleotides outside the gene matches: 5. Germline CDR1 reads SGHDT; CDR2 reads YYEEEE. This CDR3 is 12 amino acids long. The CDR3 reads CASSKGQGKAFF. In DNA, the CDR3 is TGTGCCAGCAGCAAAGGACAGGGAAAAGCTTTCTTT.

A remark on this clonotype: Given a much more abundant clone one base away, this may be a read error. The genes are TRBV6-2 or TRBV6-3 and TRBJ2-6; TRBD1 aligns across 9 bases. This CDR3 comprises 19 residues. CDR1 is MNHEY, CDR2 SVGEGT, per germline. For the CDR3, the DNA is TGTGCCAGCAGAGCGTACCGGGGACAGGGATCCTCTGGGGCCAACGTCCCGACTTTC. Translated, it gives CASRAYRGQGSSGANVPTF.

This sequence joins TRBV19 and TRBJ1-2; D uncertain. This CDR3 contains 12 residues. The germline V gene has CDR1 LNHDA and CDR2 SQIVND (reference sequence). Deletions cut 5 bases from V and 10 bases from J, with 14 bases between. The CDR3 loop reads CASSVRQEPYTF. CDR3 DNA: TGTGCCAGTAGTGTACGTCAGGAACCCTACACCTTC. The full variable domain, its missing parts supplied by reference TRBV19 and TRBJ1-2, is DGGITQSPKYLFRKEGQNVTLSCEQNLNHDAMYWYRQDPGQGLRLIYYSQIVNDFQKGDIAEGYSVSREKKESFPLTVTSAQKNPTAFYLCASSVRQEPYTFGSGTRLTVV.

In this sample, this clonotype turned up many times. The chain joins TRBV7-3 to TRBJ2-7; the match to TRBD1 covers 7 bases. Per germline, CDR1 SGHTA and CDR2 FQGTGA. With 4 bases clipped from V and 3 bases from J, the junction kept 3 bases outside the gene matches. The CDR3 has 13 amino acids. CDR3: CASSSGQSYEQYF. CDR3 nucleotide sequence: TGTGCCAGCAGCTCGGGACAGAGCTACGAGCAGTACTTC.

This clonotype was observed at least ten times. The chain has TRBV7-8 and TRBJ2-7, with 9 bases identical to TRBD2. Unmatched junction bases numbered 13, after V lost 5 bases and J lost 2 bases. The CDR3 totals 17 residues. CDR1 and CDR2 from the germline V gene are SGHVS and FQNEAQ. In nucleotides, the CDR3 is TGTGCCAGCAGCCCAAATTTAAAGACTAGCGGCGCCTACGAGCAGTACTTC. Protein product: CASSPNLKTSGAYEQYF.

The table lists this clonotype with many counts. The chain is built from TRBV11-2 and TRBJ2-2, with 7 bases identical to TRBD2. The CDR3 loop spans 16 amino acids. Per germline, CDR1 SGHAT and CDR2 FQNNGV. The ends lost 8 bases at V and 6 bases at J; junction bases unmatched: 15. This CDR3 is CASPADITSVAGELFF. DNA for the CDR3: TGTGCCAGCCCGGCGGATATAACTAGCGTGGCCGGGGAGCTGTTTTTT.